The text below deals with one T cell receptor (beta chain). Its cognate antigen has yet to be identified. No base quality information exists; no much larger clone differs at one position. Library generation was performed with the immunoSEQ multiplex PCR assay. TCR beta CDR3 sequencing was performed on DNA from the cultured, isolated CD4+ T cells. The study's processing was this. The analysis removed non-productive TCR sequences, trimmed reads to the CDR3 region, and retained only CDR3s that were 7 or more amino acids long. Antigen-specific clonotypes were identified with the MANAFEST web app by comparing expansion in peptide wells against reference cultures. To be called positive, a clone needed expansion at FDR<0.05 compared with the reference and with all other wells, an odds ratio greater than 5, and a frequency greater than 0.1% in two replicate wells. A clonotype was defined as cross-reactive if the clonotype was significantly expanded both in SARS-CoV-2 spike wells and in at least one common cold coronavirus spike condition. Using the stringdist R package, CDR3 similarity was measured by Levenshtein distance, and unrooted trees were constructed with ape in R 3.6.1. In TCRdb, the immuneACCESS table is reduced to in-frame sequences with V and J assigned. These tables do not hold every clone; where another copy was compared, an unresolved V gene accounts for under half, and the others remain unexplained. Clone size and the V and J calls come from that table; the DNA yielded D and trimming. The sample table contains some 40,000 clones; only one count was recorded for around 74% of them. 3% of the sample is taken by the ten largest.

This sample was taken from a study of vaccination effects on CD4 cells after COVID-19 (dated by TCRdb to between 2021 and 2023). Context from the whole study: The ViraFEST assay stimulated PBMC with viral peptide pools and then used TCR sequencing to identify antigen-specific CD4+ T cell clonotypes by expansion. Two doses of either the BNT162b2 or the mRNA-1273 mRNA SARS-CoV-2 vaccine were administered to participants. Roughly 2.1 million PBMC per well were cultured in IMDM with about 4.6% human AB serum, 10 IU/ml IL-2 and gentamicin, plus 10 ug/ml peptides. SARS-CoV-2 spike-specific CD4+ TCR repertoires from before and after mRNA vaccination were compared in COVID-19 convalescent patients and in infection-naive vaccine recipients. Altogether, nine to ten COVID-19 convalescent patients and a handful of SARS-CoV-2-naive healthy vaccine recipients made up the full study. The Oncomine TCR Beta short-read assay on an Illumina iSeq 100 was used to sequence cultures from other donors in the study. Study-wide findings and limitations: At late post-vaccination timepoints, both infection-induced and vaccine-induced clones showed marked clonal contraction, consistent with waning T cell responses. Only a small number of convalescent patients were included, and no early post-infection timepoints were available, which limited the study. Among healthy vaccine recipients, nearly all vaccine-induced clones were SARS-CoV-2 mono-reactive, and just 1 of 255 was cross-reactive with common cold coronaviruses.

The cysteine opens and the phenylalanine closes a CDR3 of 15 amino acids. CDR3 DNA only is kept here, 45 bases in frame from base 1. CDR1 and CDR2 are drawn from the germline V gene (reference sequence): DFQATT, SNEGSKA. The junction shows trimming of 3 bases on V and 7 bases on J, plus 16 bases between the germline ends. After 10 to 11 days of culture, CD4+ T cells were isolated with the EasySep CD4+ T cell isolation kit. Healthy vaccine recipients had no prior SARS-CoV-2 infection, confirmed by negative nucleocapsid antibodies before and after vaccination. Half of the culture medium was replaced with fresh IL-2-containing medium on days 3 and 7. Each peptide stimulation condition was cultured in triplicate wells unless otherwise noted. PBMC were separated from whole blood using Ficoll-Paque Plus gradient centrifugation and were then either cryopreserved at -140C or used fresh. The QIAamp micro DNA kit was used to extract genomic DNA from the cultured CD4+ T cells.

The sequence joins TRBV20-1 to TRBJ1-6; the D gene cannot be named for sure. The input for sequencing was CD4+ T cells from PBMCs cultured without peptide, taken before COVID-19 vaccination. The sequence was collected from a human donor who received a COVID-19 vaccine. CDR3 sequence: CSASPSPSGNSPLHF. The nucleotide sequence reads TGCAGTGCTAGTCCATCCCCTAGTGGGAATTCACCCCTCCACTTT.